Listed here is a single T cell receptor beta chain. The CDR3 is 13 amino acids. The ends were cut back, 5 bases at V and 14 bases at J, with 19 bases in the middle. Libraries were prepared by immunoSEQ multiplex PCR; TCRdb keeps only in-frame clonotypes and omits some of them. The sample contains about 110,000 clones, about 75% of which appear only once. This record belongs to a study of blood T cell repertoires in COVID-19. This clonotype was obtained from a woman older than 75 with active or convalescent COVID-19. Material: peripheral blood. The rearrangement joins TRBV12-3 or TRBV12-4 to TRBJ2-1, with D unclear. The CDR3 here is CASSTSLPYPEFF. The CDR3 DNA reads as TGTGCCAGCAGTACCTCACTACCCTACCCCGAGTTCTTC.